Following are 14 T cell receptor beta chains from one sample sequenced in a study of Graves' ophthalmopathy and Graves' hyperthyroidism (dated by TCRdb to 2016 to 2019). This sample was sequenced with an Illumina HiSeq 2000. TCR beta CDR3 regions were amplified from RNA transcripts for repertoire sequencing. The first round of RT-PCR was done with HTBI primers and the Qiagen OneStep RT-PCR kit, and was followed by a second round of multiplex PCR, then size selection and purification. TCRdb reworked the public reads: Q25 trimming with fastp, MiXCR clone assembly, productive beta chains retained. Rows merge per CDR3 protein into single entries with the most common DNA and genes. Recorded for this sample are approximately 380,000 distinct CDR3 sequences; roughly 20% of them occurred a single time. Together, the top ten hold roughly 3.2% of the sample. The sample was peripheral blood. The source of these receptors is a woman aged 18-29 years with stable Graves' hyperthyroidism. Donor details come from another sample of the same person, matched by shared clones.

The table lists this clonotype with many counts. The chain is built from TRBV20-1 and TRBJ2-7; D is ambiguous. Germline CDR1 is DFQATT and CDR2 is SNEGSKA (reference sequence). There are 12 residues in the CDR3. Trimming removed 1 base at V and 3 bases at J, with 7 bases between. For the CDR3, the DNA is TGCAGTGCTAGAGGAGCAGGCTACGAGCAGTACTTC. Translated: CSARGAGYEQYF.

The chain couples TRBV20-1 to TRBJ1-5, with D hard to call. From germline, CDR1 is DFQATT and CDR2 SNEGSKA (reference sequence). V was cut by 2 bases and J by 7 bases, with 6 bases left in between. The CDR3 is 11 amino acids. The CDR3 bases are TGCAGTGCTAGAATCGGACAGCCCCAGCATTTT. It specifies CSARIGQPQHF.

This clonotype was counted at least ten times. The gene calls are TRBV30 and TRBJ2-7; TRBD2 aligns across 9 bases. Germline loops: CDR1 GTSNPN, CDR2 SVGIG (reference sequence). The V gene end was trimmed by 6 bases and the J gene end by 4 bases; junction bases not matched to a gene: 4. The CDR3 totals 12 residues. The CDR3 loop reads CACGTSMYEQYF. Here the CDR3 DNA reads TGTGCCTGCGGGACTAGCATGTACGAGCAGTACTTC.

The chain combines TRBV4-3 with TRBJ2-5; 7 bases line up with TRBD2. The CDR3 length is 12 residues. Per germline, CDR1 LGHNA and CDR2 YSLEER. V shed 1 base, J shed 7 bases, and the junction held 0 bases outside the gene matches. CDR3 protein: CASSQGGGTQYF. As DNA, the CDR3 is TGCGCCAGCAGCCAAGGGGGGGGGACCCAGTACTTC.

This clonotype was detected ten times or more. This rearrangement joins TRBV7-9 to TRBJ2-2; 10 nucleotides match TRBD2. CDR1 is SEHNR and CDR2 is FQNEAQ in the germline V gene (reference sequence). There are 16 residues in the CDR3. Trimming at V came to 5 bases and at J to 6 bases, leaving 9 bases not matched to a gene. The CDR3 is CASSLTSGTLPGELFF. CDR3 bases: TGTGCCAGCAGCCTAACTAGCGGGACACTCCCCGGGGAGCTGTTTTTT.

About this clonotype itself: It may be a read error: a sequence one base away is much more abundant. The chain recombines TRBV27 with TRBJ2-2; D is possibly TRBD2 (6 bases). The CDR3 spans 14 residues. Germline CDR1 MNHEY, CDR2 SMNVEV (reference sequence). The CDR3 sequence is CASSTGSNTGGLFF. The CDR3 region has the DNA TGTGCCAGCAGTACCGGGTCGAACACCGGGGGGCTGTTTTTT.

This clonotype was detected many times. The junction and the germline gene differ at one end; a read error may be behind it. This sequence joins TRBV18 and TRBJ1-5; D is uncertain. The CDR3 loop spans 13 amino acids. CDR1 and CDR2 from the germline V gene are KGHSH and LQKENI. Written as DNA, the CDR3 is TGTGCCAGCTCCCCACAAAGCAATCAGCCCCAGCATTTT. Translated, it gives CASSPQSNQPQHF.

This clonotype was seen many times. The V and J genes are TRBV15 and TRBJ2-7; 8 nucleotides match TRBD2. From germline, CDR1 is LNHNV and CDR2 YYDKDF (reference sequence). V was clipped by 0 bases and J by 0 bases; unmatched bases: 1. The CDR3 is 15 residues long. CDR3 loop: CATSREAGASYEQYF. CDR3 nucleotide sequence: TGTGCCACCAGCAGAGAAGCGGGGGCCTCCTACGAGCAGTACTTC.

This chain joins TRBV24-1 and TRBJ1-2, with 7 bases matching TRBD1. V lost 3 bases and J lost 5; bases outside the gene matches: 8. The CDR3 is 15 amino acids. CDR1 KGHDR and CDR2 SFDVKD come from the germline V gene. For the CDR3, the DNA is TGTGCCACCAGTGATGAGACCGGGACAGATTATGGCTACACCTTC. It specifies CATSDETGTDYGYTF.

Regarding this clonotype: Given a much more abundant clone one base away, this may be a read error. The chain recombines TRBV6-1 with TRBJ2-5, with 9 bases matching TRBD1. CDR1 and CDR2 from the germline V gene are MNHNS and SASEGT. The CDR3 length is 14 residues. The chain's CDR3 is CASNRDRAQDTQYF. DNA for the CDR3: TGTGCCAGCAACAGGGACAGGGCCCAAGATACCCAGTACTTC.

The chain links TRBV12-3 or TRBV12-4 to TRBJ2-3; tentative D call: TRBD2 (6 bases). The V gene lost 10 bases and the J gene lost 3 bases, with 20 bases spanning the gap. CDR3 length equals 15 residues. In DNA, the CDR3 is TGTGCCACCAAAGATCTCGCGGGATTGACAGATACGCAGTATTTT. It specifies CATKDLAGLTDTQYF.

The table lists this clonotype with many counts. The J gene is TRBJ1-1, the V gene TRBV20-1; possibly TRBD1 for D (6 bases). This CDR3 region has 16 residues. Trimming pared 5 bases from V and 5 bases from J, leaving 24 bases between. Germline loops: CDR1 DFQATT, CDR2 SNEGSKA (reference sequence). CDR3 sequence: CSAYPGHNGGWTEAFF. CDR3 sequence (DNA): TGCAGTGCTTATCCGGGACACAACGGGGGGTGGACTGAAGCTTTCTTT.

The chain joins TRBV10-2 to TRBJ2-5; D gene ambiguous. The CDR3 totals 14 residues. Germline CDR1 WSHSY, CDR2 SAAADI. V lost 7 bases to trimming and J lost 3 bases, with 15 bases between them. CDR3 in amino acids: CASTPRRIKETQYF. The CDR3 DNA reads TGCGCCAGCACCCCACGGCGGATTAAAGAGACCCAGTACTTC.

This clonotype showed up just a few times. CDR3 coding DNA: TGTGCCAGCAGTCCCAGTTGGGGAAGCGAGACCCAGTACTTC. Translation gives CASSPSWGSETQYF. The rearrangement joins TRBV6-2 or TRBV6-3 to TRBJ2-5; D unclear. The CDR3 totals 14 residues. The V gene's germline CDR1 is MNHEY and CDR2 SVGEGT. V was cut by 5 bases and J by 5 bases, with 15 bases left in between.